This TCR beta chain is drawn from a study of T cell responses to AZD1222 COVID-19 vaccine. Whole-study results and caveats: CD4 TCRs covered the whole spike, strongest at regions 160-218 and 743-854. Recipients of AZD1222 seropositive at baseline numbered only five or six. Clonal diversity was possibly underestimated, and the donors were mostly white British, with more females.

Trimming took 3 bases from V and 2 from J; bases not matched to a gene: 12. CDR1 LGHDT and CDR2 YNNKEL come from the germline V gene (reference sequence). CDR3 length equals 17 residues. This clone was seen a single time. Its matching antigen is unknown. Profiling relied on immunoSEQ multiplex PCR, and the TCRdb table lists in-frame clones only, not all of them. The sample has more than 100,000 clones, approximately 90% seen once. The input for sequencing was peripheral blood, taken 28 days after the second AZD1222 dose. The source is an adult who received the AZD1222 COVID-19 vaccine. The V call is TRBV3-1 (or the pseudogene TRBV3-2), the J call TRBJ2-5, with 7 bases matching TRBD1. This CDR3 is CASSHSPGTEEQETQYF. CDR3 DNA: TGTGCCAGCAGCCATAGCCCCGGGACAGAAGAACAAGAGACCCAGTACTTC.